A selection of T cell receptor beta chains follows, all from one sample in a study of blood T cell repertoires in COVID-19. Clones were sequenced by immunoSEQ multiplex PCR, and TCRdb holds only the in-frame ones, with some missing. This table holds 250,000 or so clones, about 68% found once. Sequenced: peripheral blood. Receptor source: a woman of 80 years or more with acute or convalescent COVID-19. Both conserved end residues are part of each CDR3. The order of the fields is J gene, V gene, CDR3 protein.

j_call: TRBJ2-1; v_call: TRBV10-3; cdr3_aa: CAISEGGAVGEQFF
j_call: TRBJ2-7; v_call: TRBV5-4; cdr3_aa: CASSLAQGAKYEQYF
j_call: TRBJ2-1; v_call: TRBV18; cdr3_aa: CASSPPTSGLVEQFF
j_call: TRBJ1-5; v_call: TRBV6-5; cdr3_aa: CATRDGTGSNQPQHF
j_call: TRBJ2-5; v_call: TRBV7-9; cdr3_aa: CASSFSTGRETQYF
j_call: TRBJ2-1; v_call: TRBV4-1; cdr3_aa: CASSQDRFLAGGRASYNEQFF
j_call: TRBJ1-1; v_call: TRBV12-3/TRBV12-4; cdr3_aa: CASSNRENTEAFF
j_call: TRBJ2-1; v_call: TRBV5-1; cdr3_aa: CASSLGLAGGRNEQFF
j_call: TRBJ2-1; v_call: TRBV10-3; cdr3_aa: CAISEVPSGGQYNEQFF
j_call: TRBJ1-3; v_call: TRBV10-3; cdr3_aa: CAINPGRGGNTIYF
j_call: TRBJ1-5; v_call: TRBV24-1; cdr3_aa: CATSDWDRYLNQPQHF
j_call: TRBJ2-1; v_call: TRBV20-1; cdr3_aa: CSAGDTTSRFF
j_call: TRBJ2-1; v_call: TRBV5-1; cdr3_aa: CASSLPGGGAYNEQFF
j_call: TRBJ1-5; v_call: TRBV19; cdr3_aa: CASSMKPGGTQPQHF
j_call: TRBJ1-3; v_call: TRBV2; cdr3_aa: CASSQGNTIYF
j_call: TRBJ2-1; v_call: TRBV2; cdr3_aa: CASRDSLREQFF
j_call: TRBJ2-5; v_call: TRBV18; cdr3_aa: CASSPIASQETQYF
j_call: TRBJ1-1; v_call: TRBV18; cdr3_aa: CASSPAGSNTEAFF
j_call: TRBJ1-3; v_call: TRBV11-2; cdr3_aa: CASSLVLSGNTIYF
j_call: TRBJ2-1; v_call: TRBV29-1; cdr3_aa: CSVRGLAGHEQFF
j_call: TRBJ2-5; v_call: TRBV6-6; cdr3_aa: CASRPDTTFQETQYF
j_call: TRBJ2-7; v_call: TRBV10-2; cdr3_aa: CASRAGPNHEQYF
j_call: TRBJ1-2; v_call: TRBV3-1/TRBV3-2; cdr3_aa: CATKTRGGGGYTF
j_call: TRBJ1-2; v_call: TRBV3-1/TRBV3-2; cdr3_aa: CASSQGTGSTAGYTF
j_call: TRBJ2-5; v_call: TRBV10-3; cdr3_aa: CAISESSGGGETQYF
j_call: TRBJ2-1; v_call: TRBV5-1; cdr3_aa: CASRQALRLATDEQFF
j_call: TRBJ1-2; v_call: TRBV25-1; cdr3_aa: CASSEPWRNYGYTF
j_call: TRBJ1-2; v_call: TRBV28; cdr3_aa: CASRLANYGYTF
j_call: TRBJ1-5; v_call: TRBV19; cdr3_aa: CASTPPGSNQPQHF
j_call: TRBJ1-2; v_call: TRBV30; cdr3_aa: CAWSVGRNYGYTF
j_call: TRBJ2-6; v_call: TRBV6-1; cdr3_aa: CASSGEGIISGANVLTF
j_call: TRBJ1-3; v_call: TRBV6-5; cdr3_aa: CASSGLASSGNTIYF